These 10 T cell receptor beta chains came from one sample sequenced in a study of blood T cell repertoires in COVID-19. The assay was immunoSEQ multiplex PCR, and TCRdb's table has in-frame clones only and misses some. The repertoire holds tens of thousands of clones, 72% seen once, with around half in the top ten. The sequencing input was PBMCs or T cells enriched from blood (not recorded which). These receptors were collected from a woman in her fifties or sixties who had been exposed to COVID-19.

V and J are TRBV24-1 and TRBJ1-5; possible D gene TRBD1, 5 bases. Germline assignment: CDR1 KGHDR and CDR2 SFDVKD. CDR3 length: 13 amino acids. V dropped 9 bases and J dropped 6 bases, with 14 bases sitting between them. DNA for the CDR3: TGTGCCACCTCTGACGGGGGGGTTCAGCCCCAGCATTTT. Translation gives CATSDGGVQPQHF.

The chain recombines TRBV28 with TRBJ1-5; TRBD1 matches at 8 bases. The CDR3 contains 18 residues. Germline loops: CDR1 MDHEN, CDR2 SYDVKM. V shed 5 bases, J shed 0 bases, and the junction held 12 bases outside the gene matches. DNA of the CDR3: TGTGCCAGCAGTCCCCTGGACAGGGCTTTCTATAGCAATCAGCCCCAGCATTTT. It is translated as CASSPLDRAFYSNQPQHF.

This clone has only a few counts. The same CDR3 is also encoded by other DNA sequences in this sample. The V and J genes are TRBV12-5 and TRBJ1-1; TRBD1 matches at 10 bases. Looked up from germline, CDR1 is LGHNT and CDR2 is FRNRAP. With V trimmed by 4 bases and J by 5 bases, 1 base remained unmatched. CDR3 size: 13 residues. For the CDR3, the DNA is TGTGCTAGTGGTTGGGACAGGGGAACTGAAGCTTTCTTT. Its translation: CASGWDRGTEAFF.

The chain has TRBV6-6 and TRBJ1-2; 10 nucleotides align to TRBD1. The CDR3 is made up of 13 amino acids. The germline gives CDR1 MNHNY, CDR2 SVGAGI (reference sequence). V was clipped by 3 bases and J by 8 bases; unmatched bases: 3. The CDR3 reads CASSYDRGQGYTF. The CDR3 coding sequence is TGTGCCAGCAGTTATGACAGGGGGCAAGGCTACACCTTC.

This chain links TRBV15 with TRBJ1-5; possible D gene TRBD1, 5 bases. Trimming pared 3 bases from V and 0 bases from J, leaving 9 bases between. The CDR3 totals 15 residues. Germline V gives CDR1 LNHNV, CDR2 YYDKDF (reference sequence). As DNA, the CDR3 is TGTGCCACCAGCAGGGTCGACAGTAGCAATCAGCCCCAGCATTTT. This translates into CATSRVDSSNQPQHF.

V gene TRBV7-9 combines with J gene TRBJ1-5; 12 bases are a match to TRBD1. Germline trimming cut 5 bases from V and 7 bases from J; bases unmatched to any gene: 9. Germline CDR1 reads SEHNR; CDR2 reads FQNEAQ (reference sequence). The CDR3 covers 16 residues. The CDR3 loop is CASSPGDRGRIQPQHF. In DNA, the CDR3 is TGTGCCAGCAGCCCAGGGGACAGGGGGCGCATCCAGCCCCAGCATTTT. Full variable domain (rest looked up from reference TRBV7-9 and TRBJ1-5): DTGVSQNPRHKITKRGQNVTFRCDPISEHNRLYWYRQTLGQGPEFLTYFQNEAQLEKSRLLSDRFSAERPKGSFSTLEIQRTEQGDSAMYLCASSPGDRGRIQPQHFGDGTRLSIL.

The CDR3 is CASSHTNTEAFF. For the CDR3, the DNA is TGCGCCAGCAGCCACACTAACACTGAAGCTTTCTTT. V and J are TRBV4-1 and TRBJ1-1; no clear D gene. V was trimmed by 3 bases and J by 2 bases, leaving 4 bases between them. The CDR3 runs to 12 residues. Germline V gene data show CDR1 as MGHRA and CDR2 as YSYEKL.

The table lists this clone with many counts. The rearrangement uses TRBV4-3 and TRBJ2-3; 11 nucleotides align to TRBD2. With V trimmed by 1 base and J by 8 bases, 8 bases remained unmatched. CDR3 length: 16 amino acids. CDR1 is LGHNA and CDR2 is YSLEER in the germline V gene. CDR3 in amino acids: CASSQVSGRAGGTQYF. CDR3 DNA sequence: TGCGCCAGCAGCCAAGTTAGCGGGAGGGCCGGAGGTACGCAGTATTTT.

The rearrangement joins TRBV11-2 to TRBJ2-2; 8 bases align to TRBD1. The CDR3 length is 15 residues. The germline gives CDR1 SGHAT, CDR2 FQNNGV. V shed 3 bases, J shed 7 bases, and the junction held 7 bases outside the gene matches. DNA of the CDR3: TGTGCCAGCAGCTTGACAGGGGACAGATTCGGGGAGCTGTTTTTT. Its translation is CASSLTGDRFGELFF.

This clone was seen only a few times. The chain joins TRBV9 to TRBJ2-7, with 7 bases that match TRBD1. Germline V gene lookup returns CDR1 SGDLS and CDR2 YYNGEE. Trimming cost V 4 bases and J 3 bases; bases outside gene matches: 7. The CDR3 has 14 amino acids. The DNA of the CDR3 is TGTGCCAGCAGCTTCGGACAGGACCTCTACGAGCAGTACTTC. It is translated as CASSFGQDLYEQYF.